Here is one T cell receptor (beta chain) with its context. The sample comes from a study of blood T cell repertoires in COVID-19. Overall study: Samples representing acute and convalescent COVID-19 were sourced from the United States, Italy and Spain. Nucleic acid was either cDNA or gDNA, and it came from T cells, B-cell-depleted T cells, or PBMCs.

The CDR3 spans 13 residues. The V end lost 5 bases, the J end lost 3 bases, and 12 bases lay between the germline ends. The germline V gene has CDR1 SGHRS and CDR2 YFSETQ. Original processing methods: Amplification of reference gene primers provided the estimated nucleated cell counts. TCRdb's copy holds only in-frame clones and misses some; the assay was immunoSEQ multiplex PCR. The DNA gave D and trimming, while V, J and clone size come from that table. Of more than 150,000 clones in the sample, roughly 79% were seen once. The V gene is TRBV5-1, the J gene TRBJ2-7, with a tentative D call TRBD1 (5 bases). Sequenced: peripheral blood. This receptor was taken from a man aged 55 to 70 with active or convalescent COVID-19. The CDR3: CASRGQGFYEQYF. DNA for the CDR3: TGCGCCAGCAGGGGGCAGGGCTTCTACGAGCAGTACTTC.